This T cell receptor (beta chain) was retrieved from a study of blood T cell repertoires in COVID-19. Turning to the study itself: Samples came from the United States, Italy and Spain, spanning acute and convalescent COVID-19. The analysed material was cDNA or gDNA that came from T cells, B-cell-depleted T cells, or PBMCs.

From germline, CDR1 is DFQATT and CDR2 SNEGSKA (reference sequence). V was pared by 6 bases and J by 11 bases, with 14 bases between. The CDR3 is 11 residues long. As originally analysed: The authors estimated nucleated cell counts from reference gene primer amplification. Assay used: immunoSEQ multiplex PCR; TCRdb lists only in-frame clones, some missing. V and J calls and clone size follow that table, whereas D and trimming were derived from the DNA. In the table there are roughly 60,000 clones, about nine tenths of which are singletons. Sequencing input: peripheral blood. The chain carries TRBV20-1 and TRBJ2-1; weak D call: TRBD1 (5 bases). The sequence came from a woman aged 80 or over with active COVID-19. CDR3 in amino acids: CSATVGEKQFF. CDR3 nucleotides: TGCAGTGCGACAGTAGGAGAGAAGCAGTTCTTC.